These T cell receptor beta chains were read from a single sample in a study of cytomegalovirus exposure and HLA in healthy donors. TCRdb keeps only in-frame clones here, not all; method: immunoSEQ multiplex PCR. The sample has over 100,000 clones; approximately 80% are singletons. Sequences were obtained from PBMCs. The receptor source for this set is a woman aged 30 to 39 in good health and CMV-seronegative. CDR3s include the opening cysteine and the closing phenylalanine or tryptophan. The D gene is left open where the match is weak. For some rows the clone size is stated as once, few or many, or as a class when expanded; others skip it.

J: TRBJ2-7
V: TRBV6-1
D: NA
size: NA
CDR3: CASSEVADRAGGEQYF
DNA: TGTGCCAGCAGTGAAGTAGCTGACAGGGCAGGAGGGGAGCAGTACTTC

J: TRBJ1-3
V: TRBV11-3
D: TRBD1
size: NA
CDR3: CASSTRQGAGNTIYF
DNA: TGTGCCAGCAGCACCCGACAGGGAGCTGGAAACACCATATATTTT

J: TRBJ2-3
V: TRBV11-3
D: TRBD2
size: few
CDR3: CASSSIGGGTDTQYF
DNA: TGTGCCAGCAGCTCAATCGGGGGGGGCACAGATACGCAGTATTTT

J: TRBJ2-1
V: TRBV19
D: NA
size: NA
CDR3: CASSADRDFSPAYNEQFF
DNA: TGTGCCAGTAGTGCTGACAGGGACTTCTCGCCCGCCTACAATGAGCAGTTCTTC

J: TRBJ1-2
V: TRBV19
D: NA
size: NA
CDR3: CASRTDKMGGYTF
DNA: TGTGCCAGTAGGACGGACAAGATGGGCGGCTACACCTTC

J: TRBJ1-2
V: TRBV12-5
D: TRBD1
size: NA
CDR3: CASGLPTGDGYTF
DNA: TGTGCTAGTGGTTTACCCACAGGGGACGGCTACACCTTC

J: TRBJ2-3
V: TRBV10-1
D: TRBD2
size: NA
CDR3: CASSDGAGGEDTQYF
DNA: TGCGCCAGCAGTGACGGGGCGGGAGGGGAAGATACGCAGTATTTT

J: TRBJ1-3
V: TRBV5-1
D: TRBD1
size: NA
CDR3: CASSSWTGTGNTIYF
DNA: TGCGCCAGCAGCAGCTGGACAGGGACTGGAAACACCATATATTTT

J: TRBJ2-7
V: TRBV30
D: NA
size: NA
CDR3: CACRGHGYEQYF
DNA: TGTGCCTGCCGCGGTCACGGCTACGAGCAGTACTTC

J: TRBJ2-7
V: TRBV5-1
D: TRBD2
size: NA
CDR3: CASSRGTSEDYEQYF
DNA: TGCGCCAGCTCAAGGGGGACTAGCGAGGATTACGAGCAGTACTTC

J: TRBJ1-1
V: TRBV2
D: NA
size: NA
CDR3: CASSGVVGRTEAFF
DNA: TGTGCCAGCAGCGGAGTGGTGGGGCGGACTGAAGCTTTCTTT

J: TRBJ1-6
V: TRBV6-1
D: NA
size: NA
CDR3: CASSRGTWDNSPLHF
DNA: TGTGCCAGCAGCAGGGGTACCTGGGATAATTCACCCCTCCACTTT

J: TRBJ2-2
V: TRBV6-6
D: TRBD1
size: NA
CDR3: CASGLGQGYTGELFF
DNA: TGTGCCAGCGGCCTGGGACAGGGCTACACCGGGGAGCTGTTTTTT

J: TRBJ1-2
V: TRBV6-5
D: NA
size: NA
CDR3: CASSPDRSYGYTF
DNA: TGTGCCAGCAGCCCCGACAGGAGCTATGGCTACACCTTC

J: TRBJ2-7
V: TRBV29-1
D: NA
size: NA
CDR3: CSVGGGTPSYEQYF
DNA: TGCAGCGTTGGAGGAGGTACACCTTCCTACGAGCAGTACTTC

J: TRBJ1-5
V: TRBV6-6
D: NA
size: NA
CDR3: CASSLGQAHSNQPQHF
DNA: TGTGCCAGCAGCCTCGGACAAGCCCATAGCAATCAGCCCCAGCATTTT

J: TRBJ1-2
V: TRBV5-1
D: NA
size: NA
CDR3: CASSLEAGGYTF
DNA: TGCGCCAGCAGCTTGGAAGCAGGTGGCTACACCTTC

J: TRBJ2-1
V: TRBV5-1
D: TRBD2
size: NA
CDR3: CASRRLAGGNEQFF
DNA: TGCGCCAGCAGGCGTCTAGCGGGAGGGAATGAGCAGTTCTTC

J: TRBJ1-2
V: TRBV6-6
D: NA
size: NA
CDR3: CASRSGQGVYGYTF
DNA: TGTGCCAGCAGGTCCGGCCAGGGTGTCTATGGCTACACCTTC

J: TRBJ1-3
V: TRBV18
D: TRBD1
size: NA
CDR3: CASSQNRGQRSGNTIYF
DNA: TGTGCCAGCTCGCAAAACAGGGGGCAAAGATCTGGAAACACCATATATTTT

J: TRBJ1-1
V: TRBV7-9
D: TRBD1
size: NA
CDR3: CSSSIQQGKAFF
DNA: TGTTCCAGCAGCATACAACAGGGGAAAGCTTTCTTT

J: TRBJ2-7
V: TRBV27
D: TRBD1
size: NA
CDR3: CASSGQGAYEQYF
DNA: TGTGCCAGCTCGGGACAGGGAGCCTACGAGCAGTACTTC

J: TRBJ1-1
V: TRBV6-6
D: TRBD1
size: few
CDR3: CASSYWTGNTEAFF
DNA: TGTGCCAGCAGTTACTGGACAGGGAACACTGAAGCTTTCTTT

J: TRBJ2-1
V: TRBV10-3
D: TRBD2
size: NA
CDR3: CAISGTSEYNEQFF
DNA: TGTGCCATCAGTGGAACTAGCGAATACAATGAGCAGTTCTTC